This T cell receptor beta chain is drawn from a study of shared clonotypes between healthy human individuals. Study context: Researchers assigned three CD4 naive, three CD4 memory, two CD8 naive and one CD8 memory plate to each donor.

Germline V gene sequence: CDR1 SGHRS, CDR2 YFSETQ. Trimming removed 2 bases from V and 0 bases from J, with 5 bases in between. The length of the CDR3 is 13 residues. Negatively enriched CD4+ T cells were divided by CD45RA into naive and memory. The study ran the assay at deep level. Replicate PCRs for sorted subsets used approximately 190 ng DNA; this equaled about 30,000 T cell genomes. Using immunoSEQ multiplex PCR, the repertoire was profiled, and TCRdb retains in-frame clones only, with some absent. The data hold around 510,000 clones, with roughly 95% observed a single time. The V and J genes are TRBV5-1 and TRBJ2-5; D unresolved. The TCR comes from a woman aged 25 to 39 in good health. The sample was naive CD4+ T cells sorted from blood. Subset indicated: CD45RA+ positively selected. CDR3 in amino acids: CASSLNYQETQYF. The CDR3 nucleotides are TGCGCCAGCAGCTTAAACTACCAAGAGACCCAGTACTTC.